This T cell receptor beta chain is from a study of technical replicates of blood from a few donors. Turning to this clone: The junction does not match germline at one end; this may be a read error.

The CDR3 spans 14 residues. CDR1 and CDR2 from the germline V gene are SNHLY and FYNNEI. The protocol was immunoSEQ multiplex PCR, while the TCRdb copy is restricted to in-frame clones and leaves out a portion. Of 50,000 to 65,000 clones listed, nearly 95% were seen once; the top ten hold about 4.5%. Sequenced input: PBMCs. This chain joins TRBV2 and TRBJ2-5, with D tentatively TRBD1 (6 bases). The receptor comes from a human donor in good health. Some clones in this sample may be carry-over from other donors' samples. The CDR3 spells CASRRWQGQVTQYF. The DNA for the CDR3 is TGTGCCAGCAGGAGGTGGCAGGGGCAAGTGACCCAGTACTTC.